This TCR beta chain was observed in a study of blood T cell repertoires in COVID-19 (TCRdb year 2020). As for the study more broadly: Samples from collaborators originated in the United States, Italy and Spain and spanned both the acute and convalescent phases of COVID-19. A freely available public database, intended as a resource for researchers studying the immune response to SARS-CoV-2, is where the repertoires were released. The samples were drawn from the first 160 participants of the ongoing ImmuneRACE study and from some 1,300 subjects provided by 6 global collaborators. Where HLA class I and class II types were available, the types were taken from metadata supplied by the sample provider, not from assay-based typing. A de-identified subject ID, COVID-19 status, age in years and sex were almost always included in the sample metadata. The dataset comprised deeply sampled blood TCRbeta repertoires from subjects exposed to, actively infected with, or recovered from COVID-19. The material from the prospective study consisted of cDNA or gDNA derived from T cells, B-cell-depleted T cells, or PBMCs. Overall study results and their limits: The amount of clinical and demographic metadata varied by source and participant and was provided uncurated.

TCRbeta CDR3 regions were amplified from genomic DNA by means of the immunoSEQ Assay, a bias-controlled multiplex PCR. Under the source paper's analysis protocol: The number of nucleated cells in each sample was estimated from the amplification of reference gene primers within the assay. Sequence reads were collapsed and filtered to measure the absolute abundance of every unique TCRbeta CDR3 rearrangement. For each sample, productive Simpson clonality was calculated as the square root of Simpson's diversity index across productive rearrangements. TCRdb obtained this table from immuneACCESS and retained in-frame rearrangements with V and J assigned. These tables miss some clones; where compared with another copy, unresolved V genes account for less than half of the shortfall, and the remainder is unexplained. Clonal size and the V and J genes are those of that table, whereas D and trimming came from the DNA. This sample gives about 250,000 clones in total; about 86% of them show up just once. The ten top clones hold around 3.6% of the sample.

Comments on this clone: This clone's antigen is unknown. It has no much larger one-base neighbor in the sample; base qualities were not kept.

Participants in the prospective study were enrolled through a virtual design, were aged about 18 to 89 years, and lived in about two dozen United States geographic areas. In the prospective study, cohorts were assigned on the basis of participant-reported clinical history obtained from a screening survey and a study questionnaire. For ImmuneRACE Cohort 3, a participant was defined as recovered based on two consecutive negative NP/OP PCR tests, clearance by a healthcare professional, or resolution of symptoms. In the prospective study, mobile phlebotomists collected whole blood, serum and a nasopharyngeal or oropharyngeal swab from each participant. Over an approximately 2-month period, participants in the prospective study had the option of providing additional blood draws and questionnaires. Prospective study blood samples were shipped either frozen or at room temperature before DNA extraction.

The specimen was PBMCs or T cells enriched from blood (not recorded which). The sequence was obtained from a man in his fifties who had recovered from COVID-19.

Here the CDR3 is given as CASSLASGVFEKLFF. The nucleotides read TGTGCCAGCAGCTTGGCGTCGGGGGTGTTTGAAAAACTGTTTTTT. The rearrangement joined TRBV7-9 to TRBJ1-4, and the D gene may be TRBD1, 5 bases matching. The CDR3 spans 15 residues, from the cysteine through the phenylalanine. Of the read, only the CDR3 DNA is kept; its 45 bases are in frame from base 1. The germline V gene (reference sequence) supplies CDR1 SEHNR and CDR2 FQNEAQ. Trimming at the junction amounts to 3 bases on V and 7 bases on J, and the germline ends lie 15 bases apart.